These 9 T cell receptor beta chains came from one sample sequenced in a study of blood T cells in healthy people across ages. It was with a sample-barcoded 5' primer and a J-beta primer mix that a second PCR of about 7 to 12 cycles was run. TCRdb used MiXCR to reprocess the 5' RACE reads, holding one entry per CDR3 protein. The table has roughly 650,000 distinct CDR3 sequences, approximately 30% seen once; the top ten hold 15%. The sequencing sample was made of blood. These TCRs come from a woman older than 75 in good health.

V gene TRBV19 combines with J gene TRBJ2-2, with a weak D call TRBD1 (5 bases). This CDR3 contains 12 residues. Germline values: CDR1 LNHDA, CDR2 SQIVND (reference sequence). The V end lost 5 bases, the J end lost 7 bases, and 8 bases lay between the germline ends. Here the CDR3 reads CASSRRDGELFF. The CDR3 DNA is TGTGCCAGTAGTCGCAGGGACGGGGAGCTGTTTTTT.

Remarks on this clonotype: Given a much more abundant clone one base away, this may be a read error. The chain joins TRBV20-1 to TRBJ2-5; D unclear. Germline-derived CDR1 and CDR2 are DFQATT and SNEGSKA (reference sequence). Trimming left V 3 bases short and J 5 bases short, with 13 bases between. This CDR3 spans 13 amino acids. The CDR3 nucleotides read TGCAGTGCTAGGGGCAGCGAGAGGGAGACCCAGTACTTC. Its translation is CSARGSERETQYF.

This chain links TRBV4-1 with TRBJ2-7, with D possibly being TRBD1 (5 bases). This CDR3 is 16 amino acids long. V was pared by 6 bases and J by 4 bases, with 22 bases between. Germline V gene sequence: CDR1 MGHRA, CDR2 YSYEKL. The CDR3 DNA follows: TGCGCCAGCAGTTTCAGACCGGCCAGGCAGGGATACGAGCAGTACTTC. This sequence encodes CASSFRPARQGYEQYF.

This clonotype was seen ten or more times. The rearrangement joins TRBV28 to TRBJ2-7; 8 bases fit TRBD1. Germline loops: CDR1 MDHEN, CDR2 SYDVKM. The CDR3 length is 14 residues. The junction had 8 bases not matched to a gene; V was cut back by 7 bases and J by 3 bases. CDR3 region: CASINNRGFYEQYF. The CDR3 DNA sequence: TGTGCCAGCATTAATAACAGGGGGTTCTACGAGCAGTACTTC.

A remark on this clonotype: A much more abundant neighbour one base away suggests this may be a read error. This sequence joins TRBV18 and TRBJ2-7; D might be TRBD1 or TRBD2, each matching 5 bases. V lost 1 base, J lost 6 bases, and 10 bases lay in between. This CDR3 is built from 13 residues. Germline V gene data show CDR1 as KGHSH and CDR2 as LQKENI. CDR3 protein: CASSPRDGAEQYF. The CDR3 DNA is TGTGCCAGCTCACCACGCGACGGGGCCGAGCAGTACTTC.

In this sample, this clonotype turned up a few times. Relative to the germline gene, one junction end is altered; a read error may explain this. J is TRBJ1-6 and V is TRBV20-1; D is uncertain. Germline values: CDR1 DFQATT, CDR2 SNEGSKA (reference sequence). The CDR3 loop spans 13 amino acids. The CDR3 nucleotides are TGCAGTGCTATTCAACAGTTAAATTCACCCCCCCACTTT. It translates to CSAIQQLNSPPHF.

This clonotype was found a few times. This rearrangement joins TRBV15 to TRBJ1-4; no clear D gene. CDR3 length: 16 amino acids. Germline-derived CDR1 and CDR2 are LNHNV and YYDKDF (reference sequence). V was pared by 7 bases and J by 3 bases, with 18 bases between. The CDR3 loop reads CATNSPGRISNEKLFF. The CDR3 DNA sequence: TGTGCCACCAACTCTCCGGGGAGGATTTCTAATGAAAAACTGTTTTTT. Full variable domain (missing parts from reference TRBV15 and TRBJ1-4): DAMVIQNPRYQVTQFGKPVTLSCSQTLNHNVMYWYQQKSSQAPKLLFHYYDKDFNNEADTPDNFQSRRPNTSFCFLDIRSPGLGDTAMYLCATNSPGRISNEKLFFGSGTQLSVL.

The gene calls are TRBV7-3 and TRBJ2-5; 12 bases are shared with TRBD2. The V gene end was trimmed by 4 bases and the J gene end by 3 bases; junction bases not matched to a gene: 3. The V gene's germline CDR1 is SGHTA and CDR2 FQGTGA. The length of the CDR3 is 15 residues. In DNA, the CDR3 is TGTGCCAGCAGCTCTTGGACTAGCGGGGAAGAGACCCAGTACTTC. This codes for CASSSWTSGEETQYF.

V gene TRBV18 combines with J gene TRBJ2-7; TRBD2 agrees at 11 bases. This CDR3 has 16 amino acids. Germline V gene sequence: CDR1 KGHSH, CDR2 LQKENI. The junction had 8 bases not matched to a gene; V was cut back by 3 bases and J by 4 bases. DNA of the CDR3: TGTGCCAGCTCACCGCTCTTAGCGGGAGGGGCTTACGAGCAGTACTTC. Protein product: CASSPLLAGGAYEQYF.